Listed here are 23 T cell receptor beta chains from one sample, sequenced in a study of blood T cells in healthy people across ages. Alongside a J-beta primer mix, a sample-barcoded 5' primer served in a second PCR lasting 7 to 11 cycles. TCRdb re-called the 5' RACE reads through MiXCR, storing one row per CDR3 protein. This sample has about 1 million distinct CDR3 sequences, with under 55% found just once. Material: blood. All receptors derive from a woman aged 60-75 years in good health.

This clonotype has only a few counts. The genes are TRBV13 and TRBJ1-2; D is possibly TRBD1 (6 bases). V lost 3 bases to trimming and J lost 8 bases, with 10 bases between them. The CDR3 is made up of 12 amino acids. Per germline, CDR1 PRHDT and CDR2 FYEKMQ (reference sequence). Written as DNA, the CDR3 is TGTGCCAGCAGCTTTCGGGACAACGGCTACACCTTC. This translates into CASSFRDNGYTF.

The rearrangement links TRBV6-1 to TRBJ1-2; 7 nucleotides align to TRBD1. The V and J ends lost 6 bases and 4 bases, in that order; junction bases with no gene match: 11. The CDR3 totals 15 residues. Germline CDR1 is MNHNS and CDR2 is SASEGT. The CDR3 DNA follows: TGTGCCAGCAGGAACCCCCGGGACAGTCGCTATGGCTACACCTTC. It translates to CASRNPRDSRYGYTF.

This clonotype was counted at least ten times. The V call is TRBV27, the J call TRBJ2-7; D unresolved. Germline lookup yields CDR1 MNHEY and CDR2 SMNVEV (reference sequence). CDR3 size: 13 residues. V shed 2 bases and J shed 3 bases, with 8 bases lying between them. The CDR3 here is CASSLKAFYEQYF. The CDR3 region has the DNA TGTGCCAGCAGTTTAAAAGCGTTCTACGAGCAGTACTTC.

The chain couples TRBV10-3 to TRBJ2-7; TRBD2 aligns across 7 bases. After removal of 7 bases from V and 4 bases from J, the junction contained 7 bases not matched to a gene. The length of the CDR3 is 13 residues. Germline loops: CDR1 ENHRY, CDR2 SYGVKD. Here the CDR3 DNA reads TGTGCCATCAAAACGGACGGGGGGTACGAGCAGTACTTC. Residues: CAIKTDGGYEQYF.

This clonotype came up a few times. The V gene is TRBV10-3, the J gene TRBJ2-7, with D possibly being TRBD2 (5 bases). Germline assignment: CDR1 ENHRY and CDR2 SYGVKD. CDR3 length: 13 residues. V lost 9 bases and J lost 5, with 17 bases in between. The CDR3 region has the DNA TGTGCCATTACAAACAGCGGCCCTAACGAGCAGTACTTC. Translating it yields CAITNSGPNEQYF.

The gene calls are TRBV7-9 and TRBJ2-3; possible D gene TRBD2, 7 bases. Germline V gene sequence: CDR1 SEHNR, CDR2 FQNEAQ (reference sequence). This CDR3 is 14 amino acids long. The ends were cut back, 6 bases at V and 6 bases at J, with 16 bases in the middle. CDR3 DNA sequence: TGTGCCAGCAGAGACGGACTAGACAGGGATACGCAGTATTTT. This translates into CASRDGLDRDTQYF.

The chain couples TRBV12-3 or TRBV12-4 to TRBJ2-2, with D unresolved. The ends were cut back, 3 bases at V and 5 bases at J, with 16 bases in the middle. CDR3 length: 16 amino acids. CDR3: CASSFLNPLQTGELFF. CDR3 in DNA: TGTGCCAGCAGTTTCCTTAATCCACTCCAAACCGGGGAGCTGTTTTTT.

The CDR3 DNA is TGCGCCAGCAGCGGGGGGACTAGCGGATTCAACATTCAGTACTTC. It specifies CASSGGTSGFNIQYF. J is TRBJ2-4 and V is TRBV5-1; 11 bases align to TRBD2. V lost 4 bases, J lost 7 bases, and 7 bases stayed unmatched. The germline V gene has CDR1 SGHRS and CDR2 YFSETQ. The length of the CDR3 is 15 residues.

The DNA for the CDR3 is TGTGCCAGCAGCCAAGAAGGGGGGGTGAGACAGTACTTC. It codes for CASSQEGGVRQYF. The chain couples TRBV4-2 to TRBJ2-5; possible D gene TRBD2, 7 bases. The germline CDR1 and CDR2 sequences are LGHNA and YNFKEQ. Trimming pared 0 bases from V and 11 bases from J, leaving 13 bases between. This CDR3 has 13 residues.

The V gene is TRBV4-1, the J gene TRBJ2-5, with TRBD1 matching over 8 bases. Trimming at V came to 4 bases and at J to 11 bases, leaving 15 bases not matched to a gene. CDR3 size: 15 residues. Germline CDR1 is MGHRA and CDR2 is YSYEKL. As DNA, the CDR3 is TGCGCCAGCAGCCCTCCCGGGGGACAGGCCGGAGAGCAGTACTTC. This translates into CASSPPGGQAGEQYF.

This chain uses TRBV4-1 with TRBJ2-1; D is unresolved. The V gene's germline CDR1 is MGHRA and CDR2 YSYEKL. The CDR3 is 12 residues long. V was cut by 4 bases and J by 9 bases, with 10 bases left in between. CDR3 DNA sequence: TGCGCCAGCAGCCTAAGGATGGGTGAGCAGTTCTTC. Translating it yields CASSLRMGEQFF.

This clonotype appeared a few times. The chain links TRBV6-5 to TRBJ2-7, with 7 bases identical to TRBD2. V was clipped by 4 bases and J by 7 bases; unmatched bases: 10. Germline V gives CDR1 MNHEY, CDR2 SVGAGI. This CDR3 comprises 14 residues. CDR3 sequence: CASSSLAAYNEQYF. CDR3 bases: TGTGCCAGCAGTTCTCTAGCGGCTTACAATGAGCAGTACTTC.

The chain joins TRBV10-3 to TRBJ2-3, with D possibly TRBD2 on 5 matching bases. Germline V gene data show CDR1 as ENHRY and CDR2 as SYGVKD. The CDR3 has 17 residues. V lost 6 bases, J lost 0 bases, and 19 bases lay in between. CDR3 sequence: CAISPEVVAFSTDTQYF. The DNA of the CDR3 is TGTGCCATCAGCCCGGAGGTAGTGGCCTTTAGCACAGATACGCAGTATTTT.

In this sample, this clonotype turned up many times. The chain joins TRBV5-1 to TRBJ2-1, with 13 nucleotides matching TRBD2. CDR1 is SGHRS, CDR2 YFSETQ, per germline. Losses at the gene ends were 2 bases for V and 7 bases for J; bases not matched to a gene: 6. The CDR3 runs to 16 residues. In DNA, the CDR3 is TGCGCCAGCAGCTTATCCGGGACTAGCGGGATAAATGAGCAGTTCTTC. It encodes CASSLSGTSGINEQFF.

The rearrangement joins TRBV3-1 to TRBJ2-5, with a tentative D call TRBD2 (6 bases). Germline CDR1 is LGHDT and CDR2 is YNNKEL (reference sequence). V lost 4 bases, J lost 0 bases, and 15 bases lay in between. The CDR3 totals 16 residues. CDR3 in DNA: TGTGCCAGCAGCCCCTTAGGAAGCGGGTACCAAGAGACCCAGTACTTC. Amino acid sequence: CASSPLGSGYQETQYF.

The genes are TRBV3-1 and TRBJ2-4; the D gene could be TRBD1 or TRBD2 (7 bases each). The CDR3 spans 16 residues. Germline V gives CDR1 LGHDT, CDR2 YNNKEL (reference sequence). Trimming left V 1 base short and J 6 bases short, with 16 bases between. The CDR3 DNA reads TGTGCCAGCAGCCAAGGGGGAGGGGGCGGTGGAAACATTCAGTACTTC. Translating gives CASSQGGGGGGNIQYF. Full variable domain (rest looked up from reference TRBV3-1 and TRBJ2-4): DTAVSQTPKYLVTQMGNDKSIKCEQNLGHDTMYWYKQDSKKFLKIMFSYNNKELIINETVPNRFSPKSPDKAHLNLHINSLELGDSAVYFCASSQGGGGGGNIQYFGAGTRLSVL.

This clonotype was detected a few times. The chain recombines TRBV14 with TRBJ2-5; TRBD1 is a possible D gene (6 bases). The V gene's germline CDR1 is SGHDN and CDR2 FVKESK. The CDR3 has 13 amino acids. V was cut by 7 bases and J by 1 base, with 10 bases left in between. The CDR3 DNA reads as TGTGCCAGCAAGAGGACAGTCCAAGAGACCCAGTACTTC. Its translation is CASKRTVQETQYF. Supplemented by reference TRBV14 and TRBJ2-5, the full variable domain reads EAGVTQFPSHSVIEKGQTVTLRCDPISGHDNLYWYRRVMGKEIKFLLHFVKESKQDESGMPNNRFLAERTGGTYSTLKVQPAELEDSGVYFCASKRTVQETQYFGPGTRLLVL.

This clonotype has only a few counts. This chain uses TRBV5-1 with TRBJ2-6; D ambiguous. The V gene's germline CDR1 is SGHRS and CDR2 YFSETQ. The CDR3 is 16 amino acids. V dropped 0 bases and J dropped 0 bases, with 7 bases sitting between them. The DNA of the CDR3 is TGCGCCAGCAGCTTGGTATCGAACTCTGGGGCCAACGTCCTGACTTTC. Protein product: CASSLVSNSGANVLTF. The variable domain in full, with the rest retrieved from reference TRBV5-1 and TRBJ2-6, is KAGVTQTPRYLIKTRGQQVTLSCSPISGHRSVSWYQQTPGQGLQFLFEYFSETQRNKGNFPGRFSGRQFSNSRSEMNVSTLELGDSALYLCASSLVSNSGANVLTFGAGSRLTVL.

This chain uses TRBV27 with TRBJ2-2; D not resolved. Germline V gene sequence: CDR1 MNHEY, CDR2 SMNVEV (reference sequence). V gave up 6 bases and J gave up 6 bases, with 11 bases separating them. The CDR3 consists of 13 residues. The CDR3 spells CASRPSGAGELFF. As DNA, the CDR3 is TGTGCCAGCAGGCCGTCGGGTGCCGGGGAGCTGTTTTTT.

This clonotype has a handful of counts. A much larger clone lies a single base off, so this may be a read error. The V call is TRBV12-3 or TRBV12-4, the J call TRBJ2-1, with TRBD2 matching over 13 bases. The V and J ends lost 3 bases and 7 bases, in that order; junction bases with no gene match: 0. The CDR3 is 14 residues long. The CDR3, as DNA: TGTGCCAGCAGTTTGACTAGCGGGGGGAATGAGCAGTTCTTC. Amino acids: CASSLTSGGNEQFF.

This clonotype appeared many times. V gene TRBV25-1 combines with J gene TRBJ2-7, with TRBD2 identical over 8 bases. The CDR3 is 16 amino acids. Per the germline V gene, CDR1 is MGHDK and CDR2 is SYGVNS. V lost 2 bases, J lost 5 bases, and 11 bases stayed unmatched. CDR3 in amino acids: CASSEVGREDSDEQYF. The CDR3 DNA sequence: TGTGCCAGCAGTGAAGTCGGGCGGGAGGATTCTGACGAGCAGTACTTC.

DNA for the CDR3: TGTGCCAGCAGCGGGGGCCGGGACAGGGGGTACAATGAGCAGTTCTTC. Protein sequence: CASSGGRDRGYNEQFF. This chain uses TRBV7-9 with TRBJ2-1; 11 nucleotides agree with TRBD1. CDR1 and CDR2 (germline): SEHNR, FQNEAQ (reference sequence). With 5 bases clipped from V and 4 bases from J, the junction kept 7 bases outside the gene matches. The CDR3 is 16 residues long.

This clonotype has just a few counts. The CDR3 nucleotides are TGTGCCAGCAGCTTAGCGCCGACAGGGAGATACGAGCAGTACTTC. This gives the protein CASSLAPTGRYEQYF. The chain links TRBV7-8 to TRBJ2-7, with 7 bases lining up with TRBD1. Germline V gives CDR1 SGHVS, CDR2 FQNEAQ. The CDR3 spans 15 residues. J lost 4 bases, V lost 0 bases, and 6 bases had no gene match.